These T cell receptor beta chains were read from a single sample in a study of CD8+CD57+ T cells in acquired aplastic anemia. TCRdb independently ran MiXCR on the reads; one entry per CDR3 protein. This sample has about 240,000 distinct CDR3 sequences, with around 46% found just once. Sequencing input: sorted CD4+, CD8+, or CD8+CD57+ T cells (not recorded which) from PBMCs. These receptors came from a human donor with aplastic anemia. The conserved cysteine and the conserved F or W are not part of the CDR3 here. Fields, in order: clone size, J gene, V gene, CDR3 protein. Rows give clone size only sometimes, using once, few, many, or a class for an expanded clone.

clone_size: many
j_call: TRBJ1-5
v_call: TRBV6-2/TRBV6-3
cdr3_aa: ASSWTGFDQPQH

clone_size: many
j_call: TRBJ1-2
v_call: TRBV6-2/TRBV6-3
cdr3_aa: ASKGGAEDGYT

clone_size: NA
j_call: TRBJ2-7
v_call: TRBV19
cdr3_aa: ASSRGGVGLETHEQY

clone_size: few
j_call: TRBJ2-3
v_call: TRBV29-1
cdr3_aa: SVDDPDTQY

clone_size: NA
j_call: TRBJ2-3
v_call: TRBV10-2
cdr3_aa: ASTGLAGGADTQY

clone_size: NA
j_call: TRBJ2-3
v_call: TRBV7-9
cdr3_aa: ASSERGSYNEQY

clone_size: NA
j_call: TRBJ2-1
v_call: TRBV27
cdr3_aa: ASSGAGPYNEQF

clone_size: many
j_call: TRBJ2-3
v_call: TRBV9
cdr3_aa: ASSVEGGTDTQY

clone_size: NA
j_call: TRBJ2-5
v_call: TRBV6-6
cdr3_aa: ASSYRDRGRETQY

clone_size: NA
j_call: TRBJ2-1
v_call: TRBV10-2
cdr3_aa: ASLDGARSYNEQF

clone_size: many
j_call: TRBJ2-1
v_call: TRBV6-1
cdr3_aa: ASRDTDYNEQF

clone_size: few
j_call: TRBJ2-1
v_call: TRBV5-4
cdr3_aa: ASSLEQGRYNEQF

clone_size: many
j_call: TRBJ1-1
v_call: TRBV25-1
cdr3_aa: ASSIGGNGAF

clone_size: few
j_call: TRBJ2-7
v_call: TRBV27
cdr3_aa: ASSPAIFSYEQY

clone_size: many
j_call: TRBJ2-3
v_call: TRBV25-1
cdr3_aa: ASSDGATTDTQY

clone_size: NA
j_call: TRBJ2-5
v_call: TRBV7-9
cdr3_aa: ASSFEKETQY

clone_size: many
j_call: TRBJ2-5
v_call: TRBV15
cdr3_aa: ATSRDGTQY

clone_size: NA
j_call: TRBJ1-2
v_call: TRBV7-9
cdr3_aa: ASSLALHGYT

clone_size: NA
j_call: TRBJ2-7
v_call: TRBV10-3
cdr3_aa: AISSGSSEQY

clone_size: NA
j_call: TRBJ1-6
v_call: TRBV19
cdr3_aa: ASSPQTGNLH

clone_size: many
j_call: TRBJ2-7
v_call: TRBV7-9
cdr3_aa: ASSLGTGGHEQY

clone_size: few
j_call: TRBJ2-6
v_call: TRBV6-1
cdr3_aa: ASGYRETGADVLT